This entry describes one TCR beta chain. Its antigen is not identified. This sample stems from a study of shared clonotypes between healthy human individuals. Assay: immunoSEQ multiplex PCR; the TCRdb copy retains only in-frame clones and omits some. This table holds roughly 700,000 clones, under 80% found once. The study's findings and limits: What naive subsets generally showed was a larger estimated richness than memory subsets showed.

Healthy and HIV-negative, the adult donors had no recent acute infections or vaccinations. V lost 7 bases and J lost 6, with 14 bases in between. The CDR3 length is 13 residues. Germline V gene lookup returns CDR1 MNHNS and CDR2 SASEGT. Sequenced material: memory CD4+ T cells sorted from blood. Subset described: CD45RA-negative fraction. V is TRBV6-1 and J is TRBJ2-3; D is unresolved. The TCR sequence derives from a woman aged 30 to 39 in good health. As DNA, the CDR3 is TGTGCCAGCATCAACTCCCCCCCTGATACGCAGTATTTT. Amino acids: CASINSPPDTQYF.